These 29 T cell receptor beta chains share one sample of origin, sequenced in a study of shared clonotypes between healthy human individuals. The assay was immunoSEQ multiplex PCR, and TCRdb's table has in-frame clones only and misses some. The sample holds approximately 2.5 million clones, over 85% seen once. Sequenced: naive CD4+ T cells sorted from blood. Described subset: CD45RA+ positively selected. The receptors were sampled from a man aged 18-30 years in good health.

The chain joins TRBV2 to TRBJ2-2; D might be TRBD1 or TRBD2, each matching 6 bases. V was shortened by 2 bases and J by 5 bases, with 12 bases between the two germline ends. Per germline, CDR1 SNHLY and CDR2 FYNNEI. The length of the CDR3 is 15 residues. This CDR3 reads CASSELGGRTGELFF. The CDR3 bases are TGTGCCAGCAGTGAATTGGGGGGCCGAACCGGGGAGCTGTTTTTT.

The sample holds one count of this clone. The V and J genes are TRBV6-1 and TRBJ2-2; tentative D call: TRBD2 (6 bases). With 0 bases removed from V and 1 base from J, the gap between germline ends came to 6 bases. The CDR3 runs 15 residues. Germline V gene sequence: CDR1 MNHNS, CDR2 SASEGT. The CDR3: CASSEARGNTGELFF. The CDR3 coding sequence is TGTGCCAGCAGTGAAGCGCGGGGGAACACCGGGGAGCTGTTTTTT.

Notes on this clone: Other DNA sequences in the sample encode the same CDR3. This chain connects TRBV9 to TRBJ2-2; no clear D. CDR3 length: 13 residues. Trimming took 0 bases from V and 8 from J, leaving 8 bases between them. CDR1 and CDR2 (germline): SGDLS, YYNGEE. CDR3 sequence (DNA): TGTGCCAGCAGCGTAGACCCCGGGGGGGAGCTGTTTTTT. It specifies CASSVDPGGELFF. Full variable domain (rest looked up from reference TRBV9 and TRBJ2-2): DSGVTQTPKHLITATGQRVTLRCSPRSGDLSVYWYQQSLDQGLQFLIQYYNGEERAKGNILERFSAQQFPDLHSELNLSSLELGDSALYFCASSVDPGGELFFGEGSRLTVL.

The genes are TRBV4-3 and TRBJ2-4; 14 positions agree with TRBD2. The ends lost 2 bases at V and 8 bases at J; junction bases unmatched: 8. Germline values: CDR1 LGHNA, CDR2 YSLEER. The CDR3 extends over 17 amino acids. The CDR3 DNA reads as TGCGCCAGCAGCCAATCGGGACTAGCGGGAGAAGGATACATTCAGTACTTC. This encodes CASSQSGLAGEGYIQYF.

The rearrangement uses TRBV11-1 and TRBJ2-1, with TRBD1 identical over 8 bases. CDR3 size: 16 residues. Germline CDR1 SGHAT, CDR2 FQDESV (reference sequence). J was trimmed by 4 bases and V by 4 bases; bases with no gene match: 9. The CDR3 DNA sequence: TGTGCCAGCAGCTCCCGGACAGGGACGGGGTACAATGAGCAGTTCTTC. It translates to CASSSRTGTGYNEQFF.

The V call is TRBV6-1, the J call TRBJ2-5; TRBD1 matches 8 bases. The trim removed 6 bases at V and 5 bases at J, leaving 8 bases unmatched. Germline CDR1 is MNHNS and CDR2 is SASEGT. This CDR3 spans 14 amino acids. The CDR3 protein is CASRGGQGMETQYF. In nucleotides, the CDR3 is TGTGCCAGCAGGGGCGGACAGGGAATGGAGACCCAGTACTTC.

The chain couples TRBV19 to TRBJ1-2; D remains unclear. The CDR3 loop spans 13 amino acids. Germline CDR1 LNHDA, CDR2 SQIVND (reference sequence). Trimming pared 7 bases from V and 1 base from J, leaving 10 bases between. The CDR3 DNA sequence: TGTGCCAGTACCATACAGCATAACTATGGCTACACCTTC. The encoded protein is CASTIQHNYGYTF.

This clone was recorded a few times. This chain uses TRBV4-1 with TRBJ1-5; TRBD1 matches 11 bases. The germline gives CDR1 MGHRA, CDR2 YSYEKL. This CDR3 is built from 15 residues. V shed 4 bases and J 5 bases; nucleotides not matched to a gene: 4. The CDR3 sequence: CASSPGQGAYQPQHF. In DNA form, the CDR3 reads TGCGCCAGCAGCCCAGGACAGGGGGCCTATCAGCCCCAGCATTTT.

The table lists this clone with a few counts. The rearrangement uses TRBV5-6 and TRBJ1-6; 8 bases line up with TRBD1. J lost 11 bases, V lost 0 bases, and 7 bases had no gene match. CDR3 length: 15 residues. Germline V gene sequence: CDR1 SGHDT, CDR2 YYEEEE. The CDR3 nucleotides read TGTGCCAGCAGCTTGGGCGGGACAGGACTTGCACCCCTCCACTTT. Its translation is CASSLGGTGLAPLHF.

V is TRBV5-1 and J is TRBJ2-7; TRBD2 matches 14 bases. CDR3 length: 18 residues. The germline gives CDR1 SGHRS, CDR2 YFSETQ. Trimming took 2 bases from V and 5 from J; bases not matched to a gene: 12. As DNA, the CDR3 is TGCGCCAGCAGCTTCGGGACTAGCGGGGGTTTATTCAGGAACGAGCAGTACTTC. It translates to CASSFGTSGGLFRNEQYF.

The chain uses TRBV11-3 and TRBJ2-1; weak D call: TRBD2 (6 bases). V lost 1 base and J 10 bases, leaving 14 bases between the germline ends. Germline loops: CDR1 SGHNT, CDR2 YENEEA. The CDR3 extends over 14 amino acids. The CDR3 region is CASSLGGVGAEQFF. The CDR3 coding sequence is TGTGCCAGCAGCTTAGGGGGGGTAGGGGCCGAGCAGTTCTTC. The whole variable domain, remainder taken from reference TRBV11-3 and TRBJ2-1, is EAGVVQSPRYKIIEKKQPVAFWCNPISGHNTLYWYLQNLGQGPELLIRYENEEAVDDSQLPKDRFSAERLKGVDSTLKIQPAELGDSAVYLCASSLGGVGAEQFFGPGTRLTVL.

The chain recombines TRBV6-6 with TRBJ2-7; 11 bases are shared with TRBD2. V lost 0 bases, J lost 5 bases, and 6 bases stayed unmatched. This CDR3 is 16 amino acids long. Germline assignment: CDR1 MNHNY and CDR2 SVGAGI (reference sequence). This CDR3 reads CASSYSNSGGANEQYF. CDR3 nucleotides: TGTGCCAGCAGTTACTCGAATAGCGGGGGGGCGAACGAGCAGTACTTC.

The chain employs TRBV19 and TRBJ1-5; D is possibly TRBD1 (5 bases). The CDR3 runs to 14 residues. Trimming shortened V by 0 bases and J by 4 bases, and 7 bases separated the two germline ends. CDR1 LNHDA and CDR2 SQIVND come from the germline V gene (reference sequence). The CDR3, as DNA: TGTGCCAGTAGTATAGAGGGGCCGAATCAGCCCCAGCATTTT. It specifies CASSIEGPNQPQHF.

The chain links TRBV30 to TRBJ1-2, with 10 bases identical to TRBD1. V dropped 3 bases and J dropped 5; count of bases not matched to a gene: 6. Per germline, CDR1 GTSNPN and CDR2 SVGIG (reference sequence). The length of the CDR3 is 14 residues. The CDR3 region is CAWRDGTGVYGYTF. The DNA for the CDR3 is TGTGCCTGGAGGGATGGGACAGGGGTATATGGCTACACCTTC.

This sequence joins TRBV11-2 and TRBJ1-1, with D possibly being TRBD1 (6 bases). V lost 6 bases and J 1 base, leaving 15 bases between the germline ends. The CDR3 has 15 residues. Per the germline V gene, CDR1 is SGHAT and CDR2 is FQNNGV. CDR3 sequence (DNA): TGTGCCAGCAGAGGAACAGGGAACCCGAACACTGAAGCTTTCTTT. Translation gives CASRGTGNPNTEAFF.

The chain uses TRBV21-1 and TRBJ2-4; the DNA was not compared with TRBD1, the D call given in the table. TRBV21-1 is tagged as a pseudogene. The length of the CDR3 is 14 residues. The CDR3 sequence: CASSKIRGRYIQYF. In DNA form, the CDR3 reads TGTGCCAGCAGCAAGATAAGGGGGAGATACATTCAGTACTTC.

V usage is TRBV18 and J usage is TRBJ1-1; D gene unclear. With 0 bases removed from V and 4 bases from J, the gap between germline ends came to 18 bases. CDR1 is KGHSH, CDR2 LQKENI, per germline. CDR3 length: 17 amino acids. As DNA, the CDR3 is TGTGCCAGCTCACCACCGCCAGGTGGATTCTATCTCACTGAAGCTTTCTTT. Translating gives CASSPPPGGFYLTEAFF. The whole variable domain, filled in from reference TRBV18 and TRBJ1-1, reads NAGVMQNPRHLVRRRGQEARLRCSPMKGHSHVYWYRQLPEEGLKFMVYLQKENIIDESGMPKERFSAEFPKEGPSILRIQQVVRGDSAAYFCASSPPPGGFYLTEAFFGQGTRLTVV.

The rearrangement joins TRBV25-1 to TRBJ1-1; 7 bases map to TRBD1. Germline V gene lookup returns CDR1 MGHDK and CDR2 SYGVNS. V lost 4 bases to trimming and J lost 2 bases; unmatched junction nucleotides: 16. The CDR3 length is 18 residues. The CDR3 sequence is CASSGRHDGQETNTEAFF. Written as DNA, the CDR3 is TGTGCCAGCAGTGGACGACACGACGGACAGGAAACTAACACTGAAGCTTTCTTT.

V gene TRBV11-2 combines with J gene TRBJ2-5, with 8 nucleotides matching TRBD1. V lost 1 base to trimming and J lost 5 bases; unmatched junction nucleotides: 12. This CDR3 has 17 residues. Germline V lookup: CDR1 SGHAT, CDR2 FQNNGV. CDR3: CASSLVPTGASGETQYF. The DNA for the CDR3 is TGTGCCAGCAGCTTAGTACCGACAGGGGCTTCGGGGGAGACCCAGTACTTC. Looking up the rest from reference TRBV11-2 and TRBJ2-5 gives the full variable domain: EAGVAQSPRYKIIEKRQSVAFWCNPISGHATLYWYQQILGQGPKLLIQFQNNGVVDDSQLPKDRFSAERLKGVDSTLKIQPAKLEDSAVYLCASSLVPTGASGETQYFGPGTRLLVL.

The chain carries TRBV5-1 and TRBJ2-2; no firm D call. Germline CDR1 SGHRS, CDR2 YFSETQ. The CDR3 covers 15 residues. V lost 4 bases to trimming and J lost 0 bases, with 10 bases between them. This CDR3 is CASSQSLSNTGELFF. CDR3 nucleotides: TGCGCCAGCAGCCAGTCGCTATCGAACACCGGGGAGCTGTTTTTT.

This sequence joins TRBV19 and TRBJ1-5; no clear D gene. V was clipped by 6 bases and J by 5 bases, with 8 bases between them. The CDR3 spans 12 residues. In germline, CDR1 is LNHDA, CDR2 SQIVND (reference sequence). In DNA form, the CDR3 reads TGTGCCAGTAGCAAGTTTGATCAGCCCCAGCATTTT. Its protein is CASSKFDQPQHF. The whole variable domain, remainder taken from reference TRBV19 and TRBJ1-5, is DGGITQSPKYLFRKEGQNVTLSCEQNLNHDAMYWYRQDPGQGLRLIYYSQIVNDFQKGDIAEGYSVSREKKESFPLTVTSAQKNPTAFYLCASSKFDQPQHFGDGTRLSIL.

This clone was seen just once. This chain connects TRBV28 to TRBJ2-1; a weak D match, TRBD1 (6 bases). The germline V and J ends were trimmed by 7 bases and 8 bases, with 15 bases remaining between them. Germline CDR1 and CDR2: MDHEN and SYDVKM. The CDR3 loop spans 13 amino acids. The CDR3 nucleotides are TGTGCCAGCAAAGGGGGAGTGCCCGATGAGCAGTTCTTC. It encodes CASKGGVPDEQFF.

The V gene is TRBV27, the J gene TRBJ2-7, with 9 bases identical to TRBD1. Germline trimming cut 4 bases from V and 2 bases from J; bases unmatched to any gene: 6. Germline V gene sequence: CDR1 MNHEY, CDR2 SMNVEV (reference sequence). This CDR3 has 15 residues. CDR3 coding DNA: TGTGCCAGCAGTTATGGGACAGGGTTAGCCTACGAGCAGTACTTC. Its translation: CASSYGTGLAYEQYF.

To note about this clone: The same CDR3 is also encoded by other DNA sequences in this sample. The chain combines TRBV6-1 with TRBJ1-1; D is possibly TRBD1 (6 bases). Deletions cut 2 bases from V and 1 base from J, with 8 bases between. CDR1 and CDR2 from the germline V gene are MNHNS and SASEGT. The CDR3 spans 14 residues. The CDR3 reads CASSESGANTEAFF. The CDR3 coding sequence is TGTGCCAGCAGTGAATCGGGGGCGAACACTGAAGCTTTCTTT.

V is TRBV2 and J is TRBJ2-2; weak D call: TRBD2 (6 bases). V was clipped by 6 bases and J by 6 bases, with 14 bases between them. Germline V CDR1 and CDR2: SNHLY, FYNNEI. The CDR3 extends over 14 amino acids. The CDR3 DNA reads TGTGCCAGCAGGCAGGGCCTAGCGCCCGGGGAGCTGTTTTTT. Translation: CASRQGLAPGELFF. The complete variable domain, with remaining parts taken from reference TRBV2 and TRBJ2-2, reads EPEVTQTPSHQVTQMGQEVILRCVPISNHLYFYWYRQILGQKVEFLVSFYNNEISEKSEIFDDQFSVERPDGSNFTLKIRSTKLEDSAMYFCASRQGLAPGELFFGEGSRLTVL.

The rearrangement joins TRBV10-1 to TRBJ1-6; no clear D gene. The V gene's germline CDR1 is WNHNN and CDR2 SYGVQD (reference sequence). The V end was cut by 5 bases, the J end by 6 bases, with 8 bases between. CDR3 length: 13 amino acids. The CDR3 DNA reads TGCGCCAGCAGTCACCTTCCTAATTCACCCCTCCACTTT. Amino acids: CASSHLPNSPLHF.

The J gene is TRBJ1-2, the V gene TRBV11-2, with a possible D match to TRBD1 (6 bases). The CDR3 contains 14 residues. V lost 3 bases to trimming and J lost 1 base, with 9 bases between them. CDR1 and CDR2 from the germline V gene are SGHAT and FQNNGV. The CDR3 protein is CASSLGHVNYGYTF. The CDR3 nucleotides are TGTGCCAGCAGCTTGGGACATGTTAACTATGGCTACACCTTC.

The chain uses TRBV25-1 and TRBJ1-4, with D possibly being TRBD1 (6 bases). This CDR3 comprises 15 residues. V dropped 6 bases and J dropped 4 bases, with 15 bases sitting between them. Per germline, CDR1 MGHDK and CDR2 SYGVNS. For the CDR3, the DNA is TGTGCCAGCAGCCACTGGACAGCGAATAATGAAAAACTGTTTTTT. It encodes CASSHWTANNEKLFF.

The chain employs TRBV29-1 and TRBJ1-3; D remains unclear. Germline values: CDR1 SQVTM, CDR2 ANQGSEA. CDR3 length: 13 amino acids. Trimming took 4 bases from V and 0 from J, leaving 7 bases between them. CDR3: CSVGEGSGNTIYF. CDR3 nucleotide sequence: TGCAGCGTTGGGGAGGGCTCTGGAAACACCATATATTTT.